This TCR beta chain was sequenced for a study of blood T cell repertoires in COVID-19. Looking at the study overall: What the recovered Cohort 3 donors had was two negative PCRs, clearance, or symptom resolution.

This CDR3 has 17 residues. V was pared by 1 base and J by 0 bases, with 3 bases of the junction left unmatched. Germline-derived CDR1 and CDR2 are SGHVS and FNYEAQ. Each participant's cohort was designated according to participant-reported clinical history. In the original processing: Reference gene primer amplification gave estimated nucleated cell counts. Sequenced by immunoSEQ multiplex PCR; TCRdb stores in-frame clones only, minus some. The D gene and trimming were derived from the DNA, and the V and J assignments and clone size from that table. The repertoire holds 200,000 or so clones, with roughly 84% as singletons.

The chain employs TRBV7-6 and TRBJ2-1; 10 bases align to TRBD2. Sequenced input: PBMCs or T cells enriched from blood (not recorded which). The clonotype originates from a man aged 30 to 39 in a cohort exposed to, infected with or recovered from COVID-19 (not recorded which). CDR3 loop: CASSLEPSGSSYNEQFF. DNA for the CDR3: TGTGCCAGCAGCTTAGAGCCTAGCGGGAGCTCCTACAATGAGCAGTTCTTC.